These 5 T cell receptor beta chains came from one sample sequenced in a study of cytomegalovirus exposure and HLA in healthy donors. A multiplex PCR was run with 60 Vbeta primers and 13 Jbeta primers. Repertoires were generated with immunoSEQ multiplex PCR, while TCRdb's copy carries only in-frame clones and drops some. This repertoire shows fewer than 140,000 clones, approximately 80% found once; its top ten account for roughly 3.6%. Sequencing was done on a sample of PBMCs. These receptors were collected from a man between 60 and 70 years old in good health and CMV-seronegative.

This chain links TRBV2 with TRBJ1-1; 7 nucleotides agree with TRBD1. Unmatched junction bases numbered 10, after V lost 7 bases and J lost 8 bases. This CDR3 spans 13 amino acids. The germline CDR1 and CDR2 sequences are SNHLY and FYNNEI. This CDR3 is CASNPTTGQEAFF. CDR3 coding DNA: TGTGCCAGCAATCCAACGACAGGGCAAGAAGCTTTCTTT.

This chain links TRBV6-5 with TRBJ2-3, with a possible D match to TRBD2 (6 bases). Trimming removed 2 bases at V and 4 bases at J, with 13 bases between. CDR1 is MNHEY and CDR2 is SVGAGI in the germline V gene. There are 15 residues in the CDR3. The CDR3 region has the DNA TGTGCCAGCAGTTACAGCCTAGCGAGGGCAGATACGCAGTATTTT. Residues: CASSYSLARADTQYF.

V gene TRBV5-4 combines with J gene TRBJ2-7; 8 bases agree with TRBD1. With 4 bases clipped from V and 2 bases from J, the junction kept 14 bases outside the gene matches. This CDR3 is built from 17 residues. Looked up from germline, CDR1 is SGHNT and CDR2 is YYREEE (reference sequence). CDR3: CASSRGPPDRETYEQYF. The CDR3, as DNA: TGTGCCAGCAGCAGGGGTCCTCCGGACAGGGAAACCTACGAGCAGTACTTC.

The CDR3 coding sequence is TGTGCCATACTGCCCAATCTGAACACTGAAGCTTTCTTT. Protein sequence: CAILPNLNTEAFF. V usage is TRBV10-3 and J usage is TRBJ1-1; D is unresolved. The CDR3 covers 13 residues. Germline loops: CDR1 ENHRY, CDR2 SYGVKD. V gave up 9 bases and J gave up 0 bases, with 11 bases separating them.

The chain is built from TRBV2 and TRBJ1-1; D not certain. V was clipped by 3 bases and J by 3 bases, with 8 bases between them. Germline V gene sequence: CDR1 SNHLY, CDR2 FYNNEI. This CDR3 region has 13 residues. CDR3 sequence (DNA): TGTGCCAGCAGTGACTACAGATACACTGAAGCTTTCTTT. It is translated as CASSDYRYTEAFF.